The next 29 T cell receptor beta chains were all read from a single sample in a study of PD-1 blockade in classical Hodgkin lymphoma. Time point reported: newly diagnosed, previously untreated cHL patient sample. Thawed PBMCs yielded CD4+ T cells through magnetic negative selection. Clones were read by immunoSEQ multiplex PCR, and TCRdb kept only the in-frame ones, dropping some. Here the sample spans fewer than 40,000 clones, 80% to 90% being singletons. The sample comprised CD4+ T cells from blood. These receptor sequences come from a human donor with classical Hodgkin lymphoma.

This chain uses TRBV19 with TRBJ2-7, with TRBD2 matching over 9 bases. J was trimmed by 3 bases and V by 4 bases; bases with no gene match: 1. The V gene's germline CDR1 is LNHDA and CDR2 SQIVND (reference sequence). This CDR3 has 13 residues. DNA for the CDR3: TGTGCCAGTAGTAAGACTAGCGGCTACGAGCAGTACTTC. It translates to CASSKTSGYEQYF.

J is TRBJ2-7 and V is TRBV7-2; TRBD1 is a possible D gene (6 bases). The CDR3 totals 17 residues. Trimming removed 5 bases at V and 2 bases at J, with 22 bases between. Germline V CDR1 and CDR2: SGHTA, FQGNSA. The CDR3 sequence: CASSLQGTSSKAYEQYF. As DNA, the CDR3 is TGTGCCAGCAGCCTCCAGGGGACGTCCTCGAAGGCCTACGAGCAGTACTTC.

This chain links TRBV5-1 with TRBJ2-1; TRBD1 matches at 7 bases. The germline CDR1 and CDR2 sequences are SGHRS and YFSETQ. The V gene end was trimmed by 4 bases and the J gene end by 1 base; junction bases not matched to a gene: 5. CDR3 length equals 15 residues. The CDR3 reads CASSPGTESYNEQFF. CDR3 sequence (DNA): TGCGCCAGCAGCCCCGGGACAGAGTCCTACAATGAGCAGTTCTTC.

This chain links TRBV7-7 with TRBJ2-7; possibly TRBD1 for D (5 bases). V lost 5 bases and J 3 bases, leaving 14 bases between the germline ends. The CDR3 is 14 residues long. The germline V gene has CDR1 SSHAT and CDR2 FNYEAQ (reference sequence). CDR3 in amino acids: CASSPTERDYEQYF. The CDR3, as DNA: TGTGCCAGCAGCCCGACAGAGAGAGACTACGAGCAGTACTTC.

V is TRBV5-1 and J is TRBJ2-7, with D unclear. Deletions cut 0 bases from V and 6 bases from J, with 13 bases between. The germline V gene has CDR1 SGHRS and CDR2 YFSETQ. The CDR3 runs 14 residues. The chain's CDR3 is CASSLADPRGEQYF. The DNA of the CDR3 is TGCGCCAGCAGCTTGGCTGACCCCCGAGGCGAGCAGTACTTC.

The gene calls are TRBV7-2 and TRBJ2-1; 8 nucleotides line up with TRBD2. Germline V gene data show CDR1 as SGHTA and CDR2 as FQGNSA. Losses at the gene ends were 1 base for V and 3 bases for J; bases not matched to a gene: 2. The CDR3 contains 15 residues. Here the CDR3 reads CASSLELAVYNEQFF. In nucleotides, the CDR3 is TGTGCCAGCAGCTTAGAACTAGCGGTCTACAATGAGCAGTTCTTC.

The chain joins TRBV5-1 to TRBJ2-5, with D possibly matching TRBD1 (6 bases). The length of the CDR3 is 14 residues. CDR1 and CDR2 (germline): SGHRS, YFSETQ. The V end was cut by 0 bases, the J end by 2 bases, with 8 bases between. DNA for the CDR3: TGCGCCAGCAGCTTGGACAGGGCACAAGAGACCCAGTACTTC. Its translation is CASSLDRAQETQYF.

The rearrangement links TRBV7-2 to TRBJ2-3; D is uncertain. CDR3 length: 14 amino acids. CDR1 SGHTA and CDR2 FQGNSA come from the germline V gene. Trimming took 2 bases from V and 1 from J, leaving 7 bases between them. CDR3 protein: CASSLWDGTDTQYF. CDR3 in DNA: TGTGCCAGCAGCTTATGGGATGGCACAGATACGCAGTATTTT.

J is TRBJ2-1 and V is TRBV2; D ambiguous. There are 17 residues in the CDR3. V was clipped by 0 bases and J by 10 bases, with 22 bases between them. The germline CDR1 and CDR2 sequences are SNHLY and FYNNEI. CDR3 nucleotides: TGTGCCAGCAGTGAAGCGATGGCCGGTCGCCCCTCGGTGGAGCAGTTCTTC. This gives the protein CASSEAMAGRPSVEQFF.

The rearrangement uses TRBV5-4 and TRBJ1-6; 7 bases are shared with TRBD1. The V gene's germline CDR1 is SGHNT and CDR2 YYREEE (reference sequence). The V and J ends lost 4 bases and 10 bases, in that order; junction bases with no gene match: 5. This CDR3 is built from 13 residues. CDR3 sequence: CASSTGTDSPLHF. CDR3 nucleotide sequence: TGTGCCAGCAGCACCGGGACAGACTCACCCCTCCACTTT.

This chain links TRBV10-2 with TRBJ1-5; possible D gene TRBD1, 5 bases. CDR1 and CDR2 (germline): WSHSY, SAAADI. V was trimmed by 6 bases and J by 4 bases, leaving 16 bases between them. CDR3 size: 15 residues. The CDR3 is CASRERGRSNQPQHF. The CDR3 DNA reads TGCGCCAGCAGAGAGAGGGGCAGATCAAATCAGCCCCAGCATTTT.

V is TRBV30 and J is TRBJ1-5; no definite D call. V was cut by 0 bases and J by 5 bases, with 8 bases left in between. The CDR3 has 13 amino acids. The germline V gene has CDR1 GTSNPN and CDR2 SVGIG (reference sequence). The CDR3 DNA reads as TGTGCCTGGAGTGTACGGGGAGATCAGCCCCAGCATTTT. It yields the protein CAWSVRGDQPQHF.

V is TRBV10-2 and J is TRBJ2-5, with 11 bases fitting TRBD2. The J segment lost 4 bases and the V segment lost 5 bases, leaving 6 bases of the junction unmatched. The length of the CDR3 is 15 residues. Per the germline V gene, CDR1 is WSHSY and CDR2 is SAAADI. CDR3: CASSSTSGSGETQYF. The CDR3 bases are TGCGCCAGCAGTTCTACTAGCGGGAGCGGAGAGACCCAGTACTTC.

The V call is TRBV29-1, the J call TRBJ1-2; D not resolved. Germline V gives CDR1 SQVTM, CDR2 ANQGSEA. V lost 2 bases, J lost 4 bases, and 11 bases lay in between. The CDR3 covers 13 residues. Here the CDR3 reads CSVEPTVFYGYTF. CDR3 DNA: TGCAGCGTTGAACCGACGGTGTTCTATGGCTACACCTTC.

This sequence joins TRBV7-9 and TRBJ2-3; TRBD2 aligns across 11 bases. Per germline, CDR1 SEHNR and CDR2 FQNEAQ (reference sequence). V lost 2 bases, J lost 3 bases, and 4 bases stayed unmatched. The CDR3 runs to 16 residues. The CDR3 region has the DNA TGTGCCAGCAGCTTAACGCTAGCGGGAGGAACAGATACGCAGTATTTT. Translated: CASSLTLAGGTDTQYF.

The V and J genes are TRBV5-1 and TRBJ1-5, with unresolved D. The CDR3 contains 15 residues. In germline, CDR1 is SGHRS, CDR2 YFSETQ. Trimming took off 1 base at V and 0 bases at J, with 8 bases between the two ends. CDR3 protein: CASSLLGDSNQPQHF. In DNA form, the CDR3 reads TGCGCCAGCAGCTTGCTTGGTGATAGCAATCAGCCCCAGCATTTT.

The rearrangement joins TRBV2 to TRBJ2-4; TRBD2 matches 12 bases. J was trimmed by 8 bases and V by 8 bases; bases with no gene match: 7. The germline V gene encodes CDR1 SNHLY and CDR2 FYNNEI. This CDR3 is 14 amino acids long. CDR3 bases: TGTGCCAGCGCCACTAGCGGGAGGTCGGACATTCAGTACTTC. This translates into CASATSGRSDIQYF.

V is TRBV19 and J is TRBJ2-1; a possible D gene is TRBD1 (5 bases). This CDR3 comprises 13 residues. Trimming pared 3 bases from V and 4 bases from J, leaving 7 bases between. The germline V gene has CDR1 LNHDA and CDR2 SQIVND (reference sequence). CDR3 nucleotide sequence: TGTGCCAGTAGTATTAGGGGTTACAATGAGCAGTTCTTC. Translation gives CASSIRGYNEQFF. Supplemented by reference TRBV19 and TRBJ2-1, the full variable domain reads DGGITQSPKYLFRKEGQNVTLSCEQNLNHDAMYWYRQDPGQGLRLIYYSQIVNDFQKGDIAEGYSVSREKKESFPLTVTSAQKNPTAFYLCASSIRGYNEQFFGPGTRLTVL.

The chain joins TRBV7-2 to TRBJ2-2; 8 bases line up with TRBD2. The V and J ends lost 5 bases and 5 bases, in that order; junction bases with no gene match: 7. The CDR3 runs 15 residues. CDR1 and CDR2 from the germline V gene are SGHTA and FQGNSA. CDR3 in DNA: TGTGCCAGCAGCCCCAGCGGGAGTGGGACCGGGGAGCTGTTTTTT. Translating gives CASSPSGSGTGELFF.

The chain links TRBV30 to TRBJ2-2; D unresolved. V lost 4 bases, J lost 1 base, and 10 bases lay in between. The CDR3 loop spans 14 amino acids. Germline V gives CDR1 GTSNPN, CDR2 SVGIG (reference sequence). CDR3 in amino acids: CAWIQTLNTGELFF. The CDR3 DNA follows: TGTGCCTGGATCCAGACGTTGAACACCGGGGAGCTGTTTTTT.

This sequence joins TRBV7-3 and TRBJ1-2; TRBD1 matches 8 bases. Trimming cost V 0 bases and J 4 bases; bases outside gene matches: 7. CDR3 length equals 16 residues. Germline CDR1 is SGHTA and CDR2 is FQGTGA. The CDR3 DNA reads as TGTGCCAGCAGCTTAACGGTGGCAGGGGGCGTCTATGGCTACACCTTC. Its translation: CASSLTVAGGVYGYTF. The full variable domain, rest sourced from reference TRBV7-3 and TRBJ1-2, is GAGVSQTPSNKVTEKGKYVELRCDPISGHTALYWYRQSLGQGPEFLIYFQGTGAADDSGLPNDRFFAVRPEGSVSTLKIQRTERGDSAVYLCASSLTVAGGVYGYTFGSGTRLTVV.

The rearrangement joins TRBV5-1 to TRBJ2-3; TRBD1 matches 9 bases. CDR1 is SGHRS, CDR2 YFSETQ, per germline. V gave up 0 bases and J gave up 4 bases; unmatched junction bases: 6. The CDR3 has 16 amino acids. The CDR3 region has the DNA TGCGCCAGCAGCTTGGGTTCTGGGACAGGGTCAGATACGCAGTATTTT. Translating gives CASSLGSGTGSDTQYF.

This sequence joins TRBV5-6 and TRBJ2-7; D not resolved. The V end lost 3 bases, the J end lost 3 bases, and 4 bases lay between the germline ends. From germline, CDR1 is SGHDT and CDR2 YYEEEE. This CDR3 region has 11 residues. The CDR3 DNA reads TGTGCCAGCAGCTCGGGCTACGAGCAGTACTTC. This encodes CASSSGYEQYF.

The rearrangement uses TRBV5-1 and TRBJ1-2; TRBD1 aligns across 9 bases. CDR1 is SGHRS and CDR2 is YFSETQ in the germline V gene. Trimming removed 0 bases from V and 11 bases from J; junction bases left unmatched: 5. The CDR3 is 13 residues long. The CDR3: CASSLGDREAYTF. The CDR3 nucleotides read TGCGCCAGCAGCTTGGGGGACAGGGAAGCGTACACCTTC.

CDR3 nucleotide sequence: TGTGCCATCGCCAGGGGTAACAATCAGCCCCAGCATTTT. Its translation is CAIARGNNQPQHF. The rearrangement joins TRBV10-3 to TRBJ1-5, with D tentatively TRBD1 (6 bases). Germline V gives CDR1 ENHRY, CDR2 SYGVKD. CDR3 length: 13 residues. V dropped 8 bases and J dropped 3 bases, with 11 bases sitting between them.

The CDR3 loop reads CASSEETSGGGEQFF. For the CDR3, the DNA is TGTGCCAGCAGTGAAGAGACTAGCGGGGGCGGGGAGCAGTTCTTC. This chain uses TRBV2 with TRBJ2-1, with 12 positions matching TRBD2. The CDR3 is made up of 15 amino acids. Trimming removed 1 base from V and 10 bases from J; junction bases left unmatched: 5. The V gene's germline CDR1 is SNHLY and CDR2 FYNNEI.

The chain carries TRBV5-4 and TRBJ1-5, with unresolved D. The germline CDR1 and CDR2 sequences are SGHNT and YYREEE (reference sequence). This CDR3 contains 14 residues. Trimming shortened V by 0 bases and J by 4 bases, and 8 bases separated the two germline ends. CDR3 nucleotides: TGTGCCAGCAGCTTGGAACCGCAGAATCAGCCCCAGCATTTT. It yields the protein CASSLEPQNQPQHF. Full variable domain (outside the CDR3, taken from reference TRBV5-4 and TRBJ1-5): ETGVTQSPTHLIKTRGQQVTLRCSSQSGHNTVSWYQQALGQGPQFIFQYYREEENGRGNFPPRFSGLQFPNYSSELNVNALELDDSALYLCASSLEPQNQPQHFGDGTRLSIL.

This clone was recorded once. The J gene is TRBJ1-1, the V gene TRBV6-5; D gene uncertain. The length of the CDR3 is 15 residues. Germline V gives CDR1 MNHEY, CDR2 SVGAGI. V lost 0 bases and J lost 0, with 8 bases in between. The CDR3 loop reads CASSYSYAVNTEAFF. CDR3 bases: TGTGCCAGCAGTTACTCCTACGCAGTGAACACTGAAGCTTTCTTT.

The J gene is TRBJ2-4, the V gene TRBV7-2, with TRBD2 identical over 8 bases. Trimming removed 2 bases from V and 7 bases from J; junction bases left unmatched: 7. This CDR3 comprises 15 residues. Germline V gene sequence: CDR1 SGHTA, CDR2 FQGNSA. CDR3 sequence: CASSLNSGKWNIQYF. In nucleotides, the CDR3 is TGTGCCAGCAGCTTAAATAGCGGGAAGTGGAACATTCAGTACTTC.